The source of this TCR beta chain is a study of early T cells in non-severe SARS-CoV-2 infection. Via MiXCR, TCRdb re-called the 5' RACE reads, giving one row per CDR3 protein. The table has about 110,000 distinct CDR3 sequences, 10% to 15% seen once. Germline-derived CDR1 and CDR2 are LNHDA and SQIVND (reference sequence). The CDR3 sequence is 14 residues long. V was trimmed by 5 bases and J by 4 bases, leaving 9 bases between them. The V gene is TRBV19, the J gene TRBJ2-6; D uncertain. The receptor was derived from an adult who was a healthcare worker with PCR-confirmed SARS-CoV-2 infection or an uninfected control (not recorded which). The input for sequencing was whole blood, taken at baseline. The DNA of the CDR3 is TGTGCCAGTAGTGCGATTACAGGGGCCAACGTCCTGACTTTC. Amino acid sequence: CASSAITGANVLTF. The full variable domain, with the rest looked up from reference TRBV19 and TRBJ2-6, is DGGITQSPKYLFRKEGQNVTLSCEQNLNHDAMYWYRQDPGQGLRLIYYSQIVNDFQKGDIAEGYSVSREKKESFPLTVTSAQKNPTAFYLCASSAITGANVLTFGAGSRLTVL.